This TCR beta chain came from a study of cytomegalovirus exposure and HLA in healthy donors (dated by TCRdb to the late 2010s). In the study overall: According to an earlier analysis of 587 of the donors, 150 million to 200 million T cells yielded 90 million to 140 million unique TCR beta sequences and more than 250 Gb of sequence data. About 310 gigabases of sequencing data and tens of millions of unique TCR sequences were included in an early release covering 500 to 750 HLA-typed donors. The genetic ancestry cluster associated with self-reported Caucasian donors included 80% to 90% of the roughly 400 genotyped donors. The study aimed to test whether signatures of past pathogen exposure could be identified by cataloging public T cell receptors. The study used immunosequencing to profile the T cell repertoires of some 600 subjects and linked those repertoires to cytomegalovirus serostatus. A separate validation cohort of roughly 120 different subjects was used in addition to the 666-subject first cohort. To predict cytomegalovirus infection status, the study brought together high-throughput TCR immunosequencing, statistical association of individual TCRs with disease status, and machine learning. In a later analysis, previously published TCR beta repertoires from 666 donors were re-analyzed and high-resolution HLA genotyping was added so that TCR occurrence patterns could be studied. In the later analysis, no new phenotypic data were used to find candidate immune exposures; instead, reliance was placed on TCR beta sequences and their occurrence across donors. An earlier analysis of 587 of the donors used high-throughput TCR beta sequencing to judge whether each TCR beta V gene segment behaved as functional or pseudogenic. Donor age, sex, ethnicity and CMV serostatus were compiled together with the repertoire data. A later genetic analysis used genome-wide SNP genotypes for about 65% of the roughly 700 donors, treating that subset as a discovery cohort. All discovery cohort repertoires had been generated using a single sequencing platform. HLA typing included class I and class II loci at four-digit resolution. Typing coverage varied by locus: roughly 629-630 donors for A, B, C, DRB1 and DQB1; more than 500 for DQA1; over 600 for DPA1; 400 to 480 for DPB1. About five DR-DQ haplotypes were treated as single units for association and clustering because of strong linkage in the cohort. Among about 400 genotyped donors of the cohort, an average of approximately 220,000 unique TCR beta nucleotide sequences was sequenced per donor, of which roughly 18% were non-productive.

This clone was observed once. Its cognate antigen has yet to be identified. Base qualities were left out, and no much larger clone turns up one base away. V is shortened by 1 base, J by 4 bases, and the region joining them spans 28 bases. The CDR3 measures 20 amino acids from cysteine to phenylalanine. Only the CDR3 DNA is retained, 60 bases long and in frame from the first base. Looking up the germline V gene yields CDR1 LGHNA and CDR2 YNFKEQ. Results the study describes overall, beyond this receptor: Roughly 15 rarely observed V segments, including chromosome 9 orphons, were excluded from the earlier analysis of 550 to 700 of the donors because counts were too low. A later analysis reported that several top co-occurrence clusters appeared linked to parvovirus B19, influenza, CMV and Epstein-Barr virus. Broadly in line with IMGT annotations, most TCR beta V segments showed up in productive rearrangements about 90% or about 30% of the time in an earlier analysis of approximately 600 of the donors. Roughly uniform sequencing depth across donors was assumed in presence/absence analyses, although this assumption may not hold. In this cohort, only TCR beta chains were sequenced, and detectable features were limited by the absence of alpha or paired-chain data. According to a later analysis, most CMV-associated TCR beta chains appeared to be HLA-restricted, and the HLA associations seemed to be driven largely by CMV exposure. The classifier was reported to diagnose cytomegalovirus status with high specificity and sensitivity in both the original cohort and the validation cohort. Because some donors lacked HLA typing at each locus, the association tests relied only on the typed subset. Strong co-occurrence of HLA alleles, especially DR and DQ, made assigning TCR associations to individual alleles difficult. Linkage disequilibrium might explain the correlated functional status among segregating V segments, but an unknown experimental factor could not be excluded. Specific HLA alleles were associated with 16,951 TCR beta sequences at a false discovery rate of 0.05 in a later analysis. According to a later analysis, TCR association rates differed among HLA loci, with DRB1 alleles showing the most associated TCRs and HLA-C alleles showing the fewest. A further reported finding was that TCR beta sequences accurately predicted the HLA-A and HLA-B alleles for most subjects in the first cohort. The sequencing pipeline was judged likely to have produced a cluster of highly shared sequence variants as a technical artifact. According to a later genetic analysis, donors in an Asian-associated ancestry cluster had fewer N-insertions in productive TCRs than the roughly 660-donor mean. Immune exposure information for the cohort was limited to CMV serostatus. The authors suggested that the approach could potentially be extended to other disease states and immunological phenotypes. In a later analysis, HLA-associated TCR beta chains showed more clonal expansion and lower generation probabilities than non-associated chains that were equally common. V-gene and J-gene trimming of TCR beta chains was associated with a missense DCLRE1C variant in a later genetic analysis, and the association was replicated in an independent cohort. The 87-base-pair reads could not distinguish some IMGT-functional V segments, including TRBV6-2 and TRBV6-3, so those segments were excluded. In vitro tests confirmed that three of the cytomegalovirus-associated TCR beta chains recognize cytomegalovirus antigens. The study listed 150 to 200 TCR beta chains as associated with cytomegalovirus. Most TCR sequences were observed very rarely across donors, whereas some public TCRs were present in many individuals.

The cohort comprised fewer than 700 healthy bone marrow donors. All cohort members were sampled while nominally healthy, although unrecorded immune exposures were likely present. The donor tested CMV seropositive and was one of the 289 seropositive cohort members. A peripheral blood sample was provided by each donor, and peripheral blood mononuclear cells were used for TCR beta sequencing. The Qiagen DNeasy Blood Extraction Kit was used to extract genomic DNA from the blood cell samples. The method was the immunoSEQ multiplex PCR assay. A mixture of 60 forward primers for TCR Vbeta segments and 13 reverse primers for TCR Jbeta segments was used in the multiplex PCR. The CDR3 region of rearranged TCR beta genes was amplified from genomic DNA with a multiplex PCR assay. The amplified TCR beta libraries were sequenced on the Illumina HiSeq System as 87-base-pair reads. The source study handled its data this way. Across the 600 to 700 repertoires, a later analysis counted around 80 million unique TCR beta chains, 9 million to 14 million of which were shared by at least two donors. Raw reads were error-corrected and collapsed into unique sequences by a nearest-neighbor algorithm in which closely related sequences were merged to remove PCR and sequencing errors. V, D and J gene segments were assigned by aligning CDR3 sequences to IMGT reference sequences. Each retained sequence needed at least a six-nucleotide match to both a V gene segment and a J gene segment. Rearrangements were classified as productive when the CDR3 lacked stop codons and remained in frame with V and J, and all other rearrangements were classified as non-productive. Following IMGT convention, CDR3 was defined as the stretch from the second conserved V-encoded cysteine to the conserved J-encoded phenylalanine. In an earlier analysis of around 600 of the donors, sequences lacking an unambiguous match to a single V gene segment were excluded. In an earlier analysis of approximately 500 of the donors, a V segment was called functional when productive rearrangements were above 56.7%, and segregating when the standard deviation between donors exceeded 5%. A statistical classification framework was developed to diagnose cytomegalovirus status using the catalog of TCR beta chain sequences. In a later analysis, TCR nucleotide sequences were compared against IMGT/GENE-DB human TR gene sequences so that V and J genes could be assigned. Using the TCRdist pipeline, a later analysis assigned CDR3 sequences along with most-parsimonious VDJ recombination scenarios. In a later analysis, each TCR beta chain was defined by its CDR3 amino acid sequence together with its V-gene family, and reads lacking a unique V-gene family were excluded. To address suspected cross-contamination and a sequencing artifact, a later analysis removed a few hundred highly shared, low-generation-probability nucleotide sequences. A later analysis calculated a clonal expansion index for each public chain from normalized within-repertoire ranks of inferred template counts. In a later analysis, generation probabilities were computed with a VDJ recombination model fitted to out-of-frame rearrangements, and the resulting probabilities were checked against IGoR. A later analysis scored TCR-TCR, TCR-HLA and TCR-CMV co-occurrence with hypergeometric tests, applying a repertoire-size bias correction to TCR pairs. False discovery rates were estimated in a later analysis by permuting HLA or CMV assignments 20 times. A later analysis grouped co-occurring TCRs with DBSCAN, adding TCRdist sequence similarity when clustering within HLA-allele-positive subsets. For co-occurrence clustering, repertoires with fewer than 30,000 or more than 120,000 public chains were excluded, along with a handful of repertoires with anomalous nucleotide sharing. TCRdb's version of the immuneACCESS table is confined to in-frame rearrangements and falls short of the full clone set. An unresolved V gene accounts for under half of the shortfall where checked; the remainder is of unknown origin. From that table come the V and J calls and clone size; the DNA was used to work out D and trimming. The sample data list 65,000 to 100,000 clones, and roughly 77% of these were observed just once. The top ten hold over 12% of the sample.

The material sequenced was PBMCs. This chain is built from TRBV4-2 and TRBJ1-1; the D segment could be TRBD1, given 6 matching bases. This clonotype was obtained from a woman aged 40 to 50 in good health and CMV-seropositive. At the DNA level, the sequence is TGTGCCAGCAGCCAAGTCCTTGGGGCGGGGGCCGTCCCATGGCGCACTGAAGCTTTCTTT. Translation gives CASSQVLGAGAVPWRTEAFF.